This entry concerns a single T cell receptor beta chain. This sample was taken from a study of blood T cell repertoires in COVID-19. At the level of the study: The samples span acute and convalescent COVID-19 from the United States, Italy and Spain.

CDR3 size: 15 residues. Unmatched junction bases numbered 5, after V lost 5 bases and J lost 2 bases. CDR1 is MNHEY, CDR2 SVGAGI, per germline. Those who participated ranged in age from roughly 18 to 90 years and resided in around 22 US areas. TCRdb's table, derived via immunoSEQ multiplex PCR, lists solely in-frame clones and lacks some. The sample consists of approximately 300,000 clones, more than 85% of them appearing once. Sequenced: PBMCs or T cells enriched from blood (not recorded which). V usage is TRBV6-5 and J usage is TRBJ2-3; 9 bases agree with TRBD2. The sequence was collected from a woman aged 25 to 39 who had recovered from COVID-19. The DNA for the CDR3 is TGTGCCAGCAGTCCTAGCGGGGACAACACAGATACGCAGTATTTT. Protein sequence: CASSPSGDNTDTQYF.